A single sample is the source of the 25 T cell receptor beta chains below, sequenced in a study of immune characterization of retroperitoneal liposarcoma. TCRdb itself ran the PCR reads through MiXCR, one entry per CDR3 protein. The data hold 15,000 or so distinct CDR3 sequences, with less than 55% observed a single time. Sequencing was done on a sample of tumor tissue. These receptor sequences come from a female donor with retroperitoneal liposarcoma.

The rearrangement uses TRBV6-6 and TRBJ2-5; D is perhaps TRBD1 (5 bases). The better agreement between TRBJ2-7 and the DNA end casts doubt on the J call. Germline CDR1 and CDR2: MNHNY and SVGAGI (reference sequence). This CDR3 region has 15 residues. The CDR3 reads CASSYPQDIGYEQYF. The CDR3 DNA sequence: TGTGCCAGCAGTTACCCCCAGGACATAGGCTACGAGCAGTACTTC.

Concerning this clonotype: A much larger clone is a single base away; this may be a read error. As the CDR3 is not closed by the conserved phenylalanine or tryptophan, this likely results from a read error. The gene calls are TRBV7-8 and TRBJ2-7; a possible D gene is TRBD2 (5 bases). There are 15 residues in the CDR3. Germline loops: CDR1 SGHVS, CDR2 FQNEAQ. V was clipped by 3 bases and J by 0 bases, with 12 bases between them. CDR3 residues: CASSLDPGFSYEQYS. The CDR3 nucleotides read TGTGCCAGCAGCTTGGACCCGGGATTCTCCTACGAGCAGTACTCC.

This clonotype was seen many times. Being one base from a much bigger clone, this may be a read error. The DNA for the CDR3 is TGTGCCAGCTCAGTAGTCTACGAGCAGTTCTTC. Translating gives CASSVVYEQFF. The rearrangement uses TRBV6-1 and TRBJ2-1; no reliable D call. The CDR3 sequence is 11 residues long. Trimming cost V 8 bases and J 10 bases, with 12 bases left between them. Germline CDR1 is MNHNS and CDR2 is SASEGT.

The CDR3 coding sequence is TGTGCCAGCACCTCCGACCTGGGTGGGAATGAGCAGTTCTTC. Encoded protein: CASTSDLGGNEQFF. The V gene is TRBV12-3 or TRBV12-4, the J gene TRBJ2-5, with D uncertain. The J call is doubtful: the DNA matches TRBJ2-1 better. CDR3 length equals 14 residues.

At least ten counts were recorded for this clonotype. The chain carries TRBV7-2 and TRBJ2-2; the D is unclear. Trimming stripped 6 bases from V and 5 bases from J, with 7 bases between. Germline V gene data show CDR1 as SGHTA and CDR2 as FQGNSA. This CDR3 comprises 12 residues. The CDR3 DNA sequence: TGTGCCAGCAGACGCCTAACCGGGGAGCTGTTTTTT. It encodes CASRRLTGELFF.

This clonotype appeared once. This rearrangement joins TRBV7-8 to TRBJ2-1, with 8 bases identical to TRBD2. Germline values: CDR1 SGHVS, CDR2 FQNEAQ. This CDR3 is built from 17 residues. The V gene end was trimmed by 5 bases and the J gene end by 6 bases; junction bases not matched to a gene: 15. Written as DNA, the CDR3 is TGTGCCAGCAGCCTGACCCTAACTAGCGGAGTTCCCAATGAGCAGTTCTTC. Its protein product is CASSLTLTSGVPNEQFF.

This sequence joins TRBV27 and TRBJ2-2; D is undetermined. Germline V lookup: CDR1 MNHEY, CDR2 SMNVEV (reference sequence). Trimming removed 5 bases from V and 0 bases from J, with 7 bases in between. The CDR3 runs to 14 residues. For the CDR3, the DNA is TGTGCCAGCAGTAGGCACGCGAACACCGGGGAGCTGTTTTTT. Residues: CASSRHANTGELFF.

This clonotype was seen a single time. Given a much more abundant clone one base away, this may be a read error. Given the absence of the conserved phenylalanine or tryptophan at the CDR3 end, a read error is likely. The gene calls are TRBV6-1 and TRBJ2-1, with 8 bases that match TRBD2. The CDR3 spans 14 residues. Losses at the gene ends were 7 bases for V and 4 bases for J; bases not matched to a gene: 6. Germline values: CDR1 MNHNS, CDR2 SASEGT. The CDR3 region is CASKPAGAYNEQFV. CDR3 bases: TGTGCCAGCAAGCCAGCGGGGGCTTACAATGAGCAGTTCGTC.

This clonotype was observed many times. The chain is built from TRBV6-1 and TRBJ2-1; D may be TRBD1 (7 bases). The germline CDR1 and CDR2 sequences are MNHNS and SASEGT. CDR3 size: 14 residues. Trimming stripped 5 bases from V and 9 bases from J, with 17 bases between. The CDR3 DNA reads TGTGCCAGCAGTCGCGGGACAGTTAATGGTGAGCAGTTCTTC. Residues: CASSRGTVNGEQFF.

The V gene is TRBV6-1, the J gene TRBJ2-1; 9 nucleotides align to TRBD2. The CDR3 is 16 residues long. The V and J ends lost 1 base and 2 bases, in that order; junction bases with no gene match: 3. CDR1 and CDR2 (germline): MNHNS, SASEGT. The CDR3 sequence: CASSEEIAGAYNEQFF. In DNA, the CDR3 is TGTGCCAGCAGTGAAGAGATAGCGGGAGCCTACAATGAGCAGTTCTTC.

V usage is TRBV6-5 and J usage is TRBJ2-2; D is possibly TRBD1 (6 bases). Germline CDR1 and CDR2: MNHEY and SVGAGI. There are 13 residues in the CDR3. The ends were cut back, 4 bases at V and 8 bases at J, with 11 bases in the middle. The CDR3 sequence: CASSFDRRGELFF. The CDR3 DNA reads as TGTGCCAGCAGTTTCGACAGGCGAGGGGAGCTGTTTTTT.

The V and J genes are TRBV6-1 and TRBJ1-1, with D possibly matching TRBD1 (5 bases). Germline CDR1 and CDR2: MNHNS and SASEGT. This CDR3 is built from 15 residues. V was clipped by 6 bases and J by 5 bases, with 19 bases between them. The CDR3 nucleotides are TGTGCCAGCAGCCCGATACCGGGGGGGGGGACTGAAGCTTTCTTT. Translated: CASSPIPGGGTEAFF.

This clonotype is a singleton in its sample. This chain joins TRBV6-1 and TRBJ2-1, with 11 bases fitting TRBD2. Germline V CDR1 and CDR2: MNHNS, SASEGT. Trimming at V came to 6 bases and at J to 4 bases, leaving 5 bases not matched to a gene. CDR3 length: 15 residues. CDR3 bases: TGTGCCAGCAGACAAGGACTAGCGGGTTACAATGAGCAGTTCTTC. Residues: CASRQGLAGYNEQFF.

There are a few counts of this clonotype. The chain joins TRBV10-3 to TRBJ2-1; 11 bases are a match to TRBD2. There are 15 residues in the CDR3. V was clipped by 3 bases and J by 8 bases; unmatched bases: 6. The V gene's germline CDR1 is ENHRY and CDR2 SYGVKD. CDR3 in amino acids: CAISDVAGGKDEQFF. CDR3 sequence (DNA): TGTGCCATCAGTGATGTAGCGGGAGGGAAAGATGAGCAGTTCTTC.

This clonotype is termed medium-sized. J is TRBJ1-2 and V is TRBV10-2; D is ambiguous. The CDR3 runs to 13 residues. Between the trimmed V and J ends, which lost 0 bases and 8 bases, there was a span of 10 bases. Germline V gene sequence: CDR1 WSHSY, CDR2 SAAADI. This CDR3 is CASSESSVPGYTF. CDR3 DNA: TGCGCCAGCAGTGAGTCGTCAGTCCCCGGCTACACCTTC.

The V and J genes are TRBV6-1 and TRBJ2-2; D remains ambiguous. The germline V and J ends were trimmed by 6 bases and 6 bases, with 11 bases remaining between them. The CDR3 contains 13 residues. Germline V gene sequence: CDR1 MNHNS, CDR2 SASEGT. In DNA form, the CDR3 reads TGTGCCAGCAGCCCCATCACACCCGGGGAGCTGTTTTTT. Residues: CASSPITPGELFF.

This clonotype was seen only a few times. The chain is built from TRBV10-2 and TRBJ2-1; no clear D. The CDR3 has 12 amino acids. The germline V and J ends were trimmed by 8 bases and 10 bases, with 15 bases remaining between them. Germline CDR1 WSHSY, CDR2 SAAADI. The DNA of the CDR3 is TGCGCCAGCTCACCCTCCGAGGAGGAGCAGTTCTTC. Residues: CASSPSEEEQFF.

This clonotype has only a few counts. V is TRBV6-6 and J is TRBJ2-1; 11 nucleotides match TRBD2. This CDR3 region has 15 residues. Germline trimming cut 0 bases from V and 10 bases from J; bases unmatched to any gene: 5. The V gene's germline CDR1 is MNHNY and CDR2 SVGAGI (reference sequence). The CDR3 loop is CASSYSSGGAYEQFF. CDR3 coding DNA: TGTGCCAGCAGTTACTCTAGCGGGGGGGCCTACGAGCAGTTCTTC.

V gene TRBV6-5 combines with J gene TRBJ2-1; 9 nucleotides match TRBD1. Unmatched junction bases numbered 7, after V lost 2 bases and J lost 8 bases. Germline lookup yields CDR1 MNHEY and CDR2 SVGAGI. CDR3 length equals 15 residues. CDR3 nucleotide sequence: TGTGCCAGCAGTTACAGCCGGGACAGGGTCCATGAGCAGTTCTTC. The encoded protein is CASSYSRDRVHEQFF.

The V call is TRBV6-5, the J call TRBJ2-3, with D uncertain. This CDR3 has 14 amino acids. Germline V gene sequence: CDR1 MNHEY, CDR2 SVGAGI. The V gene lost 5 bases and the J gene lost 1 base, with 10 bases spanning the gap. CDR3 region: CASSDPGRTDTQYF. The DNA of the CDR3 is TGTGCCAGCAGTGACCCTGGCCGCACAGATACGCAGTATTTT.

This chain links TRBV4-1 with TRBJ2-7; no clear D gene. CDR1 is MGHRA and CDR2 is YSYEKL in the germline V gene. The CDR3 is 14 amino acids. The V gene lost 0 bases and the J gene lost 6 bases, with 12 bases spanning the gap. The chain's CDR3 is CASSQDLGIGEQYF. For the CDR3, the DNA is TGCGCCAGCAGCCAAGATTTAGGGATCGGCGAGCAGTACTTC.

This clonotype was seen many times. In nucleotides, the CDR3 is TGTGCCAGCAGTGAAGAGGGGCCAGGGAGCTCCTACGAGCAGTTCTTC. As protein: CASSEEGPGSSYEQFF. V usage is TRBV6-1 and J usage is TRBJ2-1; D is perhaps TRBD1 or TRBD2 (5 bases each). Trimming took 1 base from V and 10 from J, leaving 20 bases between them. Germline CDR1 reads MNHNS; CDR2 reads SASEGT. CDR3 size: 16 residues.

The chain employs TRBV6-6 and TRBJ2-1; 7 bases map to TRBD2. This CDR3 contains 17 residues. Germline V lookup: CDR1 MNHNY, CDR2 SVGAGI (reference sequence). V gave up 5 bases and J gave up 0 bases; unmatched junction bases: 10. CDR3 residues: CASSEVPGDYSYNEQFF. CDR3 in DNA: TGTGCCAGCAGTGAGGTCCCCGGGGACTACTCCTACAATGAGCAGTTCTTC.

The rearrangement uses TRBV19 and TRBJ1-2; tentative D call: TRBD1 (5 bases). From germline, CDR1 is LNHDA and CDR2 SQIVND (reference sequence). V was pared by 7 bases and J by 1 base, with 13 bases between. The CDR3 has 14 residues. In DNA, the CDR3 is TGTGCCAGTACGTCACCAGGGATTAACTATGGCTACACCTTC. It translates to CASTSPGINYGYTF.

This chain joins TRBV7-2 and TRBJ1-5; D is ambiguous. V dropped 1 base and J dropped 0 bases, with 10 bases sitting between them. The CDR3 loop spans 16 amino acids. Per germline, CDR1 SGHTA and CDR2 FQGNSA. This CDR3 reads CASSLDAGFSNQPQHF. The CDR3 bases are TGTGCCAGCAGCTTAGACGCGGGGTTTAGCAATCAGCCCCAGCATTTT.